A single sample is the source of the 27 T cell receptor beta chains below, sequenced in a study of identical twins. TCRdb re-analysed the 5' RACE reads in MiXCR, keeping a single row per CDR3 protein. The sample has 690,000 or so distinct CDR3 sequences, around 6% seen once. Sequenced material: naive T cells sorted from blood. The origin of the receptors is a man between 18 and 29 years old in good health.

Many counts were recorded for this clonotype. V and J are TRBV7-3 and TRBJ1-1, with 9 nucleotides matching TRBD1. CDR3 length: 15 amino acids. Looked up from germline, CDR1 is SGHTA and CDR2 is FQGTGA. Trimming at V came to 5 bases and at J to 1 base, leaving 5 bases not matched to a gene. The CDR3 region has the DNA TGTGCCAGCAGCCAGCGGGGACAGGGGAACACTGAAGCTTTCTTT. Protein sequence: CASSQRGQGNTEAFF.

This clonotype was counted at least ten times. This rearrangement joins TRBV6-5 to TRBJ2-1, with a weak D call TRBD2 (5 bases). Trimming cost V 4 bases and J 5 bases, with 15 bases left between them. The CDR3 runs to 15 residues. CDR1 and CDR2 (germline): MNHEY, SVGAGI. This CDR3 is CASSLEGSYNNEQFF. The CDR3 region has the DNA TGTGCCAGCAGTTTAGAGGGTTCATATAACAATGAGCAGTTCTTC.

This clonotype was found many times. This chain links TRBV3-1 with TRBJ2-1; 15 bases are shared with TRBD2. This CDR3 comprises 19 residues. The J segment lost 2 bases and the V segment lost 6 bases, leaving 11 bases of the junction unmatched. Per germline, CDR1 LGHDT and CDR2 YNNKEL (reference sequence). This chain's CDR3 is CASRPGAGLAGGPYNEQFF. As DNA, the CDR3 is TGTGCCAGCAGACCAGGGGCCGGACTAGCGGGAGGGCCCTACAATGAGCAGTTCTTC.

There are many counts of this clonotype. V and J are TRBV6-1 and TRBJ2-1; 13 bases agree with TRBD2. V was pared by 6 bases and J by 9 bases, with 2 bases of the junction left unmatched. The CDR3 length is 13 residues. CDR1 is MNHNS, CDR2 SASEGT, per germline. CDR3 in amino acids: CASRGLAGLEQFF. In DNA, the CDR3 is TGTGCCAGCAGGGGACTAGCGGGACTTGAGCAGTTCTTC.

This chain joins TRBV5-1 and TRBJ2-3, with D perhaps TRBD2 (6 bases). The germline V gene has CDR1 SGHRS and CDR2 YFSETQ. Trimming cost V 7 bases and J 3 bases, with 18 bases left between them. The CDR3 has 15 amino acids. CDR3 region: CASEEGNVGTDTQYF. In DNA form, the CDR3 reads TGCGCCAGCGAGGAGGGCAACGTGGGGACAGATACGCAGTATTTT. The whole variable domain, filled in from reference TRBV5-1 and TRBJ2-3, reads KAGVTQTPRYLIKTRGQQVTLSCSPISGHRSVSWYQQTPGQGLQFLFEYFSETQRNKGNFPGRFSGRQFSNSRSEMNVSTLELGDSALYLCASEEGNVGTDTQYFGPGTRLTVL.

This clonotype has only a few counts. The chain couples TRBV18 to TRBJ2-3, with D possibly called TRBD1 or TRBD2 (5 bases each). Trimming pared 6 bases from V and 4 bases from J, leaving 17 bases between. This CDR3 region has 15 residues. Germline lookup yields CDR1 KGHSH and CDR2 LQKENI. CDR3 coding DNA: TGTGCCAGCTCCCGAGGGACCGAGGCCTCAGATACGCAGTATTTT. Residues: CASSRGTEASDTQYF. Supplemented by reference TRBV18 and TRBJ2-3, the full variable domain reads NAGVMQNPRHLVRRRGQEARLRCSPMKGHSHVYWYRQLPEEGLKFMVYLQKENIIDESGMPKERFSAEFPKEGPSILRIQQVVRGDSAAYFCASSRGTEASDTQYFGPGTRLTVL.

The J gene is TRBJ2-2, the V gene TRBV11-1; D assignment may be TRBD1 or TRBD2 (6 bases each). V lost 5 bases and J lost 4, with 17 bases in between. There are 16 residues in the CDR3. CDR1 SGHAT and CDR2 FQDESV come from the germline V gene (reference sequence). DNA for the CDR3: TGTGCCAGCAGCCGCGAGAGGGGGGCGCCCACCGGGGAGCTGTTTTTT. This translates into CASSRERGAPTGELFF.

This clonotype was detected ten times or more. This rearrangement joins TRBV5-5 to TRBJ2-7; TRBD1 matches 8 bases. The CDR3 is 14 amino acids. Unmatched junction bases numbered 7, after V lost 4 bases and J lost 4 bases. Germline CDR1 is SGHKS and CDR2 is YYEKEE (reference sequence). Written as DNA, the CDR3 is TGTGCCAGCAGCCTAAGACAGGGGTTATACGAGCAGTACTTC. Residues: CASSLRQGLYEQYF.

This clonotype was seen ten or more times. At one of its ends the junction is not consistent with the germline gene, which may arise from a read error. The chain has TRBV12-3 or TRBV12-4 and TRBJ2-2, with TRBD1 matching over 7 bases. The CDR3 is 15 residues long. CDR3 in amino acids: CASRLGTANTGELFF. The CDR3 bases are TGTGCCAGCAGGTTAGGGACAGCGAACACCGGGGAGCTGTTTTTT.

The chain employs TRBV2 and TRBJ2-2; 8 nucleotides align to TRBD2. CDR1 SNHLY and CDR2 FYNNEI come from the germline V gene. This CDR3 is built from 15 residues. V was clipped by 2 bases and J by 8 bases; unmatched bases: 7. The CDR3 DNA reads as TGTGCCAGCAGTGAACCAGCGGGAGTTTTTGGGGAGCTGTTTTTT. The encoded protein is CASSEPAGVFGELFF.

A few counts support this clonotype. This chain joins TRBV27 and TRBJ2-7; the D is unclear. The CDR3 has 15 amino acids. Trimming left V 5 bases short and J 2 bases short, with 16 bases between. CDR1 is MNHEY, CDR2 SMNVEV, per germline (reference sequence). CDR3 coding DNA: TGTGCCAGCAGTCAAGGGCGGACGGACGCCTACGAGCAGTACTTC. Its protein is CASSQGRTDAYEQYF.

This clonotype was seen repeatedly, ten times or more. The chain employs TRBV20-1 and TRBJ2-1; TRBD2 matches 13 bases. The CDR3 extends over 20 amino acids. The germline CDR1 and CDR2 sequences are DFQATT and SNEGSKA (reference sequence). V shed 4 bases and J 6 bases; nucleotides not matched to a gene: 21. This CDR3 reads CSATKGVGTSGIWDPNEQFF. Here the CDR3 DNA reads TGCAGTGCTACTAAGGGGGTCGGGACTAGCGGGATATGGGACCCCAATGAGCAGTTCTTC.

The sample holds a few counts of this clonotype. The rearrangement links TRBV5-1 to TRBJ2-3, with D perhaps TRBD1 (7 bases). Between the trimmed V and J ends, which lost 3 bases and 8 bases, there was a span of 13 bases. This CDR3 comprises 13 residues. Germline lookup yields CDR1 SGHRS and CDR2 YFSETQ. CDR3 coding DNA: TGCGCCAGCAGCTCCGGGACAGCGGGTACGCAGTATTTT. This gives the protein CASSSGTAGTQYF.

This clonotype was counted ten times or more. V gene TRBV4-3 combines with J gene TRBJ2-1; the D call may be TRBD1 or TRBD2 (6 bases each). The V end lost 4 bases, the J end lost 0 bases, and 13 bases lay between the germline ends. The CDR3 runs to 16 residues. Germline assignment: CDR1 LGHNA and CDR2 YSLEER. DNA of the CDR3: TGCGCCAGCAGCCGGGGGGCGGTAAACTCCTACAATGAGCAGTTCTTC. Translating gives CASSRGAVNSYNEQFF.

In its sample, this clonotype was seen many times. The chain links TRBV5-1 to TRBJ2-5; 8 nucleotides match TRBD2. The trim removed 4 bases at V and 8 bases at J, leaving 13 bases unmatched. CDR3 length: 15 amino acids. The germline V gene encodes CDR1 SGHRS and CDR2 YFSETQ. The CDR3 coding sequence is TGCGCCAGCAGCCCAGGGGACTACGCGGGGGGAACCCAGTACTTC. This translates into CASSPGDYAGGTQYF. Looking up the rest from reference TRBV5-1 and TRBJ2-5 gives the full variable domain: KAGVTQTPRYLIKTRGQQVTLSCSPISGHRSVSWYQQTPGQGLQFLFEYFSETQRNKGNFPGRFSGRQFSNSRSEMNVSTLELGDSALYLCASSPGDYAGGTQYFGPGTRLLVL.

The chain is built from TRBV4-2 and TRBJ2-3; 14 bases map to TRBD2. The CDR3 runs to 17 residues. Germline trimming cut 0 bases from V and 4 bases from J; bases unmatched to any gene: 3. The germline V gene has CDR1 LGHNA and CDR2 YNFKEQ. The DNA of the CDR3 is TGTGCCAGCAGCCAAGATGGGACTAGCGGGAGTGCAGATACGCAGTATTTT. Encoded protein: CASSQDGTSGSADTQYF.

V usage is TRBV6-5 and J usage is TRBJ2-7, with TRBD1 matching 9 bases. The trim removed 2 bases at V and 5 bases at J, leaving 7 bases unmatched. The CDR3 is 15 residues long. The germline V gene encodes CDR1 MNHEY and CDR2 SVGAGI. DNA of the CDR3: TGTGCCAGCAGTTACAGAGACAGGGGGGTCGACGAGCAGTACTTC. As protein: CASSYRDRGVDEQYF.

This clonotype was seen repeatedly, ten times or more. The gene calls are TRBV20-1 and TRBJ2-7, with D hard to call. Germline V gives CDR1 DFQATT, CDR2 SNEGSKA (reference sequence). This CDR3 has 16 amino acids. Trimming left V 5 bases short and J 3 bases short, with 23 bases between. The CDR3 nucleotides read TGCAGTGCTTATCTTCGGGCAGCCCCGCTTAACTACGAGCAGTACTTC. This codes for CSAYLRAAPLNYEQYF.

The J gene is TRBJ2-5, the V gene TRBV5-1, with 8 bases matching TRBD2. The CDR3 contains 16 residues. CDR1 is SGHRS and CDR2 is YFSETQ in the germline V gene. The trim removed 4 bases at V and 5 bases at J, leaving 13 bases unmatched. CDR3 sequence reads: CASSRTGGGRLETQYF. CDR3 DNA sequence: TGCGCCAGCAGCCGTACCGGGGGCGGGAGGTTGGAGACCCAGTACTTC.

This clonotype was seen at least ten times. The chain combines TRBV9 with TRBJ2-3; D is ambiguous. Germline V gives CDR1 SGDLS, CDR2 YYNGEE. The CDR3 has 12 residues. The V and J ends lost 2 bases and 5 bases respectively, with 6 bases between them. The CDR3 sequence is CASSVQKDTQYF. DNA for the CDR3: TGTGCCAGCAGCGTCCAGAAAGATACGCAGTATTTT.

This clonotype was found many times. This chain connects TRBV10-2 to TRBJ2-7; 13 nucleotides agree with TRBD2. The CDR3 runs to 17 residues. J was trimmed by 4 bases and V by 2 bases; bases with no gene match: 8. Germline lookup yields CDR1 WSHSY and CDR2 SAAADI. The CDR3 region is CASSEPVGLAGAYEQYF. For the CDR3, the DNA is TGCGCCAGCAGTGAGCCGGTCGGACTAGCGGGAGCATACGAGCAGTACTTC.

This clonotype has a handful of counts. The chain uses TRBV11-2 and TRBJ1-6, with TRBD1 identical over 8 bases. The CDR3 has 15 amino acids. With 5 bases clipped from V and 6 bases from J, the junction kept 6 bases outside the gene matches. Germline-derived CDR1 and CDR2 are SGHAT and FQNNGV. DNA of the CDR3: TGTGCCAGCAGCCCGCGGGACAGGATTAATTCACCCCTCCACTTT. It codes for CASSPRDRINSPLHF.

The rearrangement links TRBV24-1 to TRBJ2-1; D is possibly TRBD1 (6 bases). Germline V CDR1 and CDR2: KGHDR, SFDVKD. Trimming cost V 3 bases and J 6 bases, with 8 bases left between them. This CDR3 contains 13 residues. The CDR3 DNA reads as TGTGCCACCAGTGATGTAGGGGGCAATGAGCAGTTCTTC. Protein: CATSDVGGNEQFF.

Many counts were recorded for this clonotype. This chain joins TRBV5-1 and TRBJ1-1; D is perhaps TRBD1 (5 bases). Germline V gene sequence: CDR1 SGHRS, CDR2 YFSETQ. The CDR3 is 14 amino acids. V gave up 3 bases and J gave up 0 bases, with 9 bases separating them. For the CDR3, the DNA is TGCGCCAGCAGCTCGACAGTGATGAACACTGAAGCTTTCTTT. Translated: CASSSTVMNTEAFF.

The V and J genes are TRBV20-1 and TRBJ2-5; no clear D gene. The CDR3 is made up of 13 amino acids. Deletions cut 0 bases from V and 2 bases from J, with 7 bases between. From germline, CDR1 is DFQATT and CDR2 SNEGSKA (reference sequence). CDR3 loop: CSAREWQQETQYF. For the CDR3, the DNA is TGCAGTGCTAGAGAATGGCAGCAAGAGACCCAGTACTTC.

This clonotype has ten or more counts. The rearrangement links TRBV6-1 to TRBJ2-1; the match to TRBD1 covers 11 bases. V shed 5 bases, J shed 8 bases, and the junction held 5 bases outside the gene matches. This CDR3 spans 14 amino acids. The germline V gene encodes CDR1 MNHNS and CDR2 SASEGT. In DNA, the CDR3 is TGTGCCAGCAGTCGCGTGGACAGGGGGCATGAGCAGTTCTTC. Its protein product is CASSRVDRGHEQFF.

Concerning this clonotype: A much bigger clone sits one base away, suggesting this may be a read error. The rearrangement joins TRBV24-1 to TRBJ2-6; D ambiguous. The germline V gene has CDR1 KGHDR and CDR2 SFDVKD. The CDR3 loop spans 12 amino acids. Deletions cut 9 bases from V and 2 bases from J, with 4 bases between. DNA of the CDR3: TGTGCCACCCTCCCTGGGGCCAACGTCCTGACTTTC. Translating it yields CATLPGANVLTF.